Listed here are 25 T cell receptor beta chains from one sample, sequenced in a study of blood T cell repertoires in COVID-19. Method: immunoSEQ multiplex PCR; TCRdb's copy keeps in-frame clones and lacks some. The sample yields about 92,000 clones, approximately 85% seen once. The sample taken for sequencing was peripheral blood. Receptors originate from a human donor in a cohort sampled during active COVID-19.

The V gene is TRBV19, the J gene TRBJ1-5; 9 bases are a match to TRBD1. The germline V gene encodes CDR1 LNHDA and CDR2 SQIVND (reference sequence). J gave up 6 bases and V 6 bases, and 9 bases lay outside the gene matches. This CDR3 spans 15 amino acids. CDR3 region: CASRVRQGDVQPQHF. In DNA form, the CDR3 reads TGTGCCAGTAGAGTACGACAGGGGGACGTTCAGCCCCAGCATTTT.

The chain employs TRBV6-2 or TRBV6-3 and TRBJ2-5; 7 bases map to TRBD2. Trimming took 4 bases from V and 4 from J; bases not matched to a gene: 9. The CDR3 length is 15 residues. Per germline, CDR1 MNHEY and CDR2 SVGEGT. The CDR3 DNA sequence: TGTGCCAGCAGTTCCCAACTAGCGTCCGGAGAGACCCAGTACTTC. Residues: CASSSQLASGETQYF.

The gene calls are TRBV5-6 and TRBJ1-4, with 12 bases matching TRBD1. The V gene end was trimmed by 4 bases and the J gene end by 4 bases; junction bases not matched to a gene: 5. Germline V gene lookup returns CDR1 SGHDT and CDR2 YYEEEE. CDR3 length equals 16 residues. The DNA for the CDR3 is TGTGCCAGCAGCCCCGGGACAGGGGGCTTTAATGAAAAACTGTTTTTT. Translating it yields CASSPGTGGFNEKLFF.

CDR3 residues: CASSQVGRGRYNEQFF. Here the CDR3 DNA reads TGTGCCAGCAGCCAAGTAGGCAGGGGGCGTTACAATGAGCAGTTCTTC. The chain uses TRBV3-1 (or the pseudogene TRBV3-2) and TRBJ2-1; 8 bases are a match to TRBD1. The CDR3 is 16 residues long. The germline V gene has CDR1 LGHDT and CDR2 YNNKEL (reference sequence). V lost 1 base and J lost 4; bases outside the gene matches: 6.

The chain is built from TRBV5-4 and TRBJ2-3; 8 bases map to TRBD1. J gave up 4 bases and V 2 bases, and 6 bases lay outside the gene matches. CDR1 and CDR2 from the germline V gene are SGHNT and YYREEE (reference sequence). This CDR3 comprises 15 residues. CDR3 in DNA: TGTGCCAGCAGCTTAAGTCAGGGGGCAGCAGATACGCAGTATTTT. As protein: CASSLSQGAADTQYF.

The rearrangement uses TRBV27 and TRBJ2-1; 7 nucleotides align to TRBD1. The J segment lost 2 bases and the V segment lost 9 bases, leaving 4 bases of the junction unmatched. The length of the CDR3 is 13 residues. The V gene's germline CDR1 is MNHEY and CDR2 SMNVEV (reference sequence). The CDR3 sequence is CASRQGPYNEQFF. CDR3 DNA: TGTGCCAGTAGACAGGGCCCCTACAATGAGCAGTTCTTC.

This chain links TRBV6-2 or TRBV6-3 with TRBJ1-2; TRBD1 matches at 9 bases. With 0 bases clipped from V and 7 bases from J, the junction kept 3 bases outside the gene matches. The CDR3 covers 14 residues. Germline values: CDR1 MNHEY, CDR2 SVGEGT. The CDR3 loop reads CASSYSGTGPGYTF. In nucleotides, the CDR3 is TGTGCCAGCAGTTACTCCGGGACAGGGCCTGGCTACACCTTC.

The CDR3 nucleotides read TGTGCCAGCAGCTTACTCCGGGACAGAATATACTTC. The encoded protein is CASSLLRDRIYF. V usage is TRBV11-2 and J usage is TRBJ2-5; TRBD1 aligns across 7 bases. CDR1 and CDR2 from the germline V gene are SGHAT and FQNNGV. V dropped 2 bases and J dropped 14; count of bases not matched to a gene: 8. The CDR3 covers 12 residues.

The chain combines TRBV6-2 or TRBV6-3 with TRBJ1-2; 7 positions match TRBD1. Germline V gene sequence: CDR1 MNHEY, CDR2 SVGEGT. V was clipped by 1 base and J by 8 bases; unmatched bases: 4. The CDR3 is made up of 13 amino acids. CDR3 amino acids: CASSYWDRGGYTF. For the CDR3, the DNA is TGTGCCAGCAGTTACTGGGACAGAGGAGGCTACACCTTC.

The J gene is TRBJ2-3, the V gene TRBV5-1; 7 positions match TRBD2. The CDR3 is 14 residues long. With V trimmed by 4 bases and J by 5 bases, 7 bases remained unmatched. CDR1 and CDR2 (germline): SGHRS, YFSETQ. CDR3 sequence (DNA): TGCGCCAGCAGCGGGGATCCGGGGGGAGATACGCAGTATTTT. This sequence encodes CASSGDPGGDTQYF.

This rearrangement joins TRBV24-1 to TRBJ2-7; D remains ambiguous. The CDR3 spans 12 residues. Trimming left V 5 bases short and J 2 bases short, with 6 bases between. The germline gives CDR1 KGHDR, CDR2 SFDVKD. The CDR3 DNA reads TGTGCCACCAGTGTTGGGCCCTACGAGCAGTACTTC. Its translation: CATSVGPYEQYF.

This chain links TRBV19 with TRBJ2-1; 13 bases align to TRBD2. The ends lost 5 bases at V and 15 bases at J; junction bases unmatched: 7. This CDR3 is built from 13 residues. Germline CDR1 LNHDA, CDR2 SQIVND (reference sequence). DNA of the CDR3: TGTGCCAGTAGTGCCGGGACTAGCGGGGAACGGTTCTTC. It specifies CASSAGTSGERFF.

J is TRBJ2-3 and V is TRBV6-6; 7 bases line up with TRBD1. The V gene's germline CDR1 is MNHNY and CDR2 SVGAGI (reference sequence). Losses at the gene ends were 6 bases for V and 6 bases for J; bases not matched to a gene: 3. This CDR3 spans 12 amino acids. DNA for the CDR3: TGTGCCAGCAGAGGGGGACAGGATACGCAGTATTTT. It encodes CASRGGQDTQYF.

V and J are TRBV9 and TRBJ2-1; 12 nucleotides agree with TRBD2. The V gene end was trimmed by 0 bases and the J gene end by 7 bases; junction bases not matched to a gene: 5. The CDR3 spans 16 residues. Germline V gene data show CDR1 as SGDLS and CDR2 as YYNGEE. CDR3 DNA sequence: TGTGCCAGCAGCGTAGAAGGACTAGCGGGGAGGAATGAGCAGTTCTTC. Amino acids: CASSVEGLAGRNEQFF.

The chain couples TRBV3-1 (or the pseudogene TRBV3-2) to TRBJ1-1; 9 positions match TRBD1. The CDR3 sequence is 13 residues long. V was clipped by 5 bases and J by 5 bases; unmatched bases: 3. Germline V lookup: CDR1 LGHDT, CDR2 YNNKEL (reference sequence). CDR3 sequence reads: CASSIGQGTEAFF. As DNA, the CDR3 is TGTGCCAGCAGCATCGGACAGGGGACTGAAGCTTTCTTT.

The rearrangement uses TRBV29-1 and TRBJ1-3, with 7 bases fitting TRBD1. V was pared by 5 bases and J by 2 bases, with 6 bases of the junction left unmatched. CDR1 SQVTM and CDR2 ANQGSEA come from the germline V gene. The length of the CDR3 is 14 residues. CDR3 loop: CSVSTGAAGNTIYF. For the CDR3, the DNA is TGCAGCGTTTCCACAGGGGCAGCTGGAAACACCATATATTTT.

The rearrangement uses TRBV19 and TRBJ2-7, with 11 bases identical to TRBD2. CDR1 is LNHDA, CDR2 SQIVND, per germline (reference sequence). V lost 8 bases, J lost 2 bases, and 5 bases stayed unmatched. This CDR3 region has 14 residues. CDR3 region: CASGLAGGPYEQYF. CDR3 DNA sequence: TGTGCCAGTGGGCTAGCGGGGGGACCCTACGAGCAGTACTTC.

The V and J genes are TRBV28 and TRBJ2-7; D is unresolved. This CDR3 contains 12 residues. Trimming stripped 6 bases from V and 3 bases from J, with 9 bases between. Germline CDR1 is MDHEN and CDR2 is SYDVKM. CDR3 loop: CASSAHGYEQYF. DNA for the CDR3: TGTGCCAGCAGCGCTCACGGCTACGAGCAGTACTTC. The variable domain in full, with the rest retrieved from reference TRBV28 and TRBJ2-7, is DVKVTQSSRYLVKRTGEKVFLECVQDMDHENMFWYRQDPGLGLRLIYFSYDVKMKEKGDIPEGYSVSREKKERFSLILESASTNQTSMYLCASSAHGYEQYFGPGTRLTVT.

The chain employs TRBV5-5 and TRBJ2-1; 8 bases line up with TRBD1. Germline lookup yields CDR1 SGHKS and CDR2 YYEKEE (reference sequence). The junction had 5 bases not matched to a gene; V was cut back by 2 bases and J by 4 bases. The CDR3 spans 15 residues. CDR3 in DNA: TGTGCCAGCAGCTTAGACAGGGGAAGTTACAATGAGCAGTTCTTC. Protein product: CASSLDRGSYNEQFF.

The chain is built from TRBV10-3 and TRBJ1-2; D is uncertain. This CDR3 contains 11 residues. From germline, CDR1 is ENHRY and CDR2 SYGVKD. Trimming cost V 8 bases and J 7 bases, with 11 bases left between them. CDR3 amino acids: CAISLGGGYTF. As DNA, the CDR3 is TGTGCCATCTCCCTCGGTGGTGGCTACACCTTC.

V is TRBV28 and J is TRBJ2-3; no firm D call. V was clipped by 7 bases and J by 3 bases, with 11 bases between them. Germline assignment: CDR1 MDHEN and CDR2 SYDVKM. The CDR3 spans 13 residues. The CDR3 DNA reads as TGTGCCAGCACCACGCCCGGGACAGATACGCAGTATTTT. Amino acid sequence: CASTTPGTDTQYF.

CDR3 amino acids: CASSLGVAGGTDTQYF. The CDR3 coding sequence is TGCGCCAGCAGCTTGGGTGTAGCGGGGGGGACAGATACGCAGTATTTT. V usage is TRBV5-1 and J usage is TRBJ2-3; 11 bases are shared with TRBD2. This CDR3 spans 16 amino acids. In germline, CDR1 is SGHRS, CDR2 YFSETQ. Trimming at V came to 0 bases and at J to 3 bases, leaving 3 bases not matched to a gene.

The gene calls are TRBV11-1 and TRBJ2-3; a possible D gene is TRBD1 (6 bases). V gave up 4 bases and J gave up 4 bases, with 12 bases separating them. Germline values: CDR1 SGHAT, CDR2 FQDESV (reference sequence). CDR3 size: 14 residues. In nucleotides, the CDR3 is TGTGCCAGCAGCTCCAACAGGGTTGCAGATACGCAGTATTTT. This encodes CASSSNRVADTQYF.

This clone has only one observation. V usage is TRBV4-3 and J usage is TRBJ1-5, with a tentative D call TRBD1 (5 bases). From germline, CDR1 is LGHNA and CDR2 YSLEER. The CDR3 loop spans 15 amino acids. The V gene lost 0 bases and the J gene lost 7 bases, with 13 bases spanning the gap. CDR3 loop: CASSQDQSGEQPQHF. In DNA form, the CDR3 reads TGCGCCAGCAGCCAAGATCAGTCGGGGGAACAGCCCCAGCATTTT.

The chain employs TRBV7-8 and TRBJ2-7; tentative D call: TRBD2 (6 bases). The V gene's germline CDR1 is SGHVS and CDR2 FQNEAQ. V shed 5 bases and J shed 3 bases, with 8 bases lying between them. CDR3 length equals 12 residues. The CDR3 sequence is CASSRLDYEQYF. The CDR3 nucleotides are TGTGCCAGCAGCCGACTAGACTACGAGCAGTACTTC.